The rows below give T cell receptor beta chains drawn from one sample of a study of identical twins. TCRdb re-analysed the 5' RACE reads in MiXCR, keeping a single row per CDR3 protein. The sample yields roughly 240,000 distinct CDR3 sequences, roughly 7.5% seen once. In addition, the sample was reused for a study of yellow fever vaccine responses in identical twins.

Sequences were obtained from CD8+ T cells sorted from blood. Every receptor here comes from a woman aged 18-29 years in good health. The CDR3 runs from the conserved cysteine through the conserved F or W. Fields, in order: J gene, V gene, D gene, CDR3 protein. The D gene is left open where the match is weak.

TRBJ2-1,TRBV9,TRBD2,CASSVSGASSYNEQFF
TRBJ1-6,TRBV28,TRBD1,CASRGQNSPLHF
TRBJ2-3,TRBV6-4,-,CASSDSDTDTQYF
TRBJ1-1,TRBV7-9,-,CASSPNPTGLENTEAFF
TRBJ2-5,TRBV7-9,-,CASSFVSEIGLKETQYF
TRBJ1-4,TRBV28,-,CASSHILSGPQPIEKLFF
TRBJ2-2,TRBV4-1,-,CASSHRLRQVDNTGELFF
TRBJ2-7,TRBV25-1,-,CASSEEDYADEQYF
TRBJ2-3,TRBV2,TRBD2,CASSESASGEITDTQYF
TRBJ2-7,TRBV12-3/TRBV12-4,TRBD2,CASSSLAGGGYEQYF
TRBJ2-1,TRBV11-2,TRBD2,CASSRTSDNEQFF
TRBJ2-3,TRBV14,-,CASSQGPGNPDTQYF
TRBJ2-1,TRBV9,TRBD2,CASSHPKIAGGSNEQFF
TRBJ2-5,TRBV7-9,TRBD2,CASSLRLAGEETQYF
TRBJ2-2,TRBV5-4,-,CATGRSPTGELFF
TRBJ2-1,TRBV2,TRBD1,CASSHRGNNEQFF
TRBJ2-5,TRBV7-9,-,CASSYRTRETQYF
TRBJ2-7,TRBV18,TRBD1,CASSPPIYGTGQHEQYF
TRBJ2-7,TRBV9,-,CASSVTAKVEGSEQYF
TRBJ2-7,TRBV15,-,CATSGGTGTKSSYEQYF
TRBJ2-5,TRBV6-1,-,CASSEGLGGQETQYF
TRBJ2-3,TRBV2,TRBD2,CASTARLAGGGDTQYF
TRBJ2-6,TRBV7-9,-,CASSAGGVTANVLTF
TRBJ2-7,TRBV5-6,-,CASSLKGGEQYF
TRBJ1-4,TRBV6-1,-,CASSRSLQGANEKLFF
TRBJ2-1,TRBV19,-,CASSWTDRSYNEQFF
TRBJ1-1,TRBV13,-,CASSTGRHTEAFF